The clone carrying this T cell receptor (beta chain) was detected a few times. The authors ran a second PCR of 7 to 11 cycles using a sample-barcoded 5' primer and a J-beta primer mix. TCRdb reanalysed the 5' RACE reads using MiXCR and keeps one entry per CDR3 protein. The table lists hundreds of thousands of distinct CDR3 sequences, more than 25% of them singletons. The CDR3 sequence is 14 residues long. Germline CDR1 and CDR2: MDHEN and SYDVKM. V lost 2 bases and J lost 9; bases outside the gene matches: 4. This entry comes from a study of blood T cells in healthy people across ages. The TCR sequence derives from a woman of 80 years or more in good health. The chain carries TRBV28 and TRBJ1-6; 7 nucleotides agree with TRBD1. Sequencing was performed on blood. The CDR3 loop reads CASSLKQGFSPLHF. As DNA, the CDR3 is TGTGCCAGCAGTTTAAAACAGGGGTTTTCACCCCTCCACTTT.